This TCR beta chain was captured in a study of cytomegalovirus exposure and HLA in healthy donors. PCR was performed using 60 Vbeta and 13 Jbeta primers. Only in-frame clones appear in the TCRdb table, and some are missing; sequencing was by immunoSEQ multiplex PCR. The table has fewer than 200,000 clones, under 80% seen once. The study's findings and limits: An analysis was carried out later, and it reportedly showed fewer N-insertions in an Asian-associated ancestry cluster than the approximately 670-donor mean. Cytomegalovirus status was reportedly diagnosed by the classifier with high specificity and sensitivity.

About this clone: Its antigen remains unknown.

Germline CDR1 SGHVS, CDR2 FQNEAQ. The ends were cut back, 0 bases at V and 2 bases at J, with 13 bases in the middle. CDR3 length equals 16 residues. The chain combines TRBV7-8 with TRBJ2-5; maybe TRBD2 (6 bases). The sample consisted of PBMCs. The origin of this receptor is a man aged 35-49 years in good health and CMV-seronegative. The CDR3 spells CASSLASGLPQETQYF. CDR3 coding DNA: TGTGCCAGCAGCTTAGCATCCGGACTACCACAAGAGACCCAGTACTTC.